A single sample is the source of the 10 T cell receptor beta chains below, sequenced in a study of CDR3 diversity in severe acne. Each CDR3 protein is one row after TCRdb ran MiXCR on the PCR reads. The data show 85,000 to 120,000 distinct CDR3 sequences, with roughly 51% seen just once and roughly an eighth held by the top ten. Sequencing was done on a sample of blood. The receptors shown here come from a male donor with acne.

As concerns this clonotype: The missing conserved phenylalanine or tryptophan at the end of this CDR3 makes a read error likely. The rearrangement links TRBV9 to TRBJ2-2, with TRBD2 identical over 8 bases. In germline, CDR1 is SGDLS, CDR2 YYNGEE. The CDR3 length is 14 residues. V dropped 3 bases and J dropped 7; count of bases not matched to a gene: 5. The CDR3: CASSAGTSGGELFL. The CDR3 DNA sequence: TGTGCCAGCAGCGCCGGGACTAGTGGCGGGGAGCTGTTTTTG.

Turning to this clonotype: Mismatch with germline at one junction end may stem from a read error. V and J are TRBV10-3 and TRBJ1-4, with D possibly matching TRBD1 (5 bases). The V gene's germline CDR1 is ENHRY and CDR2 SYGVKD. The length of the CDR3 is 14 residues. The CDR3 DNA sequence: TGTGCCAGCAGTTACCTGGGGGTTAAGGAAAAACTGTTTTTT. Protein sequence: CASSYLGVKEKLFF.

The V and J genes are TRBV9 and TRBJ2-7; 10 positions match TRBD2. From germline, CDR1 is SGDLS and CDR2 YYNGEE. This CDR3 has 17 amino acids. The junction had 15 bases not matched to a gene; V was cut back by 4 bases and J by 5 bases. CDR3 protein: CASSTLTGPGLANEQYF. The CDR3 nucleotides are TGTGCCAGCAGCACACTGACAGGGCCGGGACTAGCGAACGAGCAGTACTTC.

This chain uses TRBV20-1 with TRBJ2-7, with 8 bases aligning to TRBD1. This CDR3 contains 15 residues. Germline assignment: CDR1 DFQATT and CDR2 SNEGSKA (reference sequence). Trimming cost V 6 bases and J 3 bases; bases outside gene matches: 13. In nucleotides, the CDR3 is TGCAGTGCCAGAAATCTCCAGGGGGCGGTCTACGAGCAGTACTTC. This sequence encodes CSARNLQGAVYEQYF.

The rearrangement uses TRBV6-5 and TRBJ1-2, with 7 nucleotides matching TRBD1. Unmatched junction bases numbered 13, after V lost 11 bases and J lost 4 bases. Germline loops: CDR1 MNHEY, CDR2 SVGAGI. The CDR3 spans 14 residues. In nucleotides, the CDR3 is TGTGCCGGCACCAGGGGGAGAGTGAGCTATGGCTACACCTTC. Residues: CAGTRGRVSYGYTF.

This chain links TRBV3-2 with TRBJ2-6; whether TRBD2, the table's D call, matches the DNA was not checked. TRBV3-2 is a known pseudogene. The CDR3 totals 15 residues. Here the CDR3 DNA reads TGTGCCAGCAGCCCTCCGGCCCAAGGAACCAACGTCCTGACTTTC. This codes for CASSPPAQGTNVLTF.

The chain carries TRBV7-2 and TRBJ2-7; TRBD1 matches at 10 bases. The ends lost 6 bases at V and 1 base at J; junction bases unmatched: 9. This CDR3 has 16 amino acids. In germline, CDR1 is SGHTA, CDR2 FQGNSA. This CDR3 is CASRPRGDRGSYEQYF. CDR3 DNA sequence: TGTGCCAGCAGGCCCCGTGGGGACAGGGGTTCCTACGAGCAGTACTTC.

The chain has TRBV25-1 and TRBJ2-7; 13 bases agree with TRBD2. The CDR3 sequence is 15 residues long. Germline values: CDR1 MGHDK, CDR2 SYGVNS. V lost 6 bases to trimming and J lost 4 bases; unmatched junction nucleotides: 6. The CDR3 DNA follows: TGTGCCAGCAGCTCATGGACTAGCGGGAGATACGAGCAGTACTTC. Translation gives CASSSWTSGRYEQYF.

The gene calls are TRBV2 and TRBJ2-5; 8 bases are shared with TRBD2. In germline, CDR1 is SNHLY, CDR2 FYNNEI. This CDR3 is built from 17 residues. V lost 2 bases, J lost 3 bases, and 11 bases stayed unmatched. The CDR3 loop is CASSEPPDWRGEETQYF. The CDR3 region has the DNA TGTGCCAGCAGTGAACCTCCGGACTGGCGGGGGGAAGAGACCCAGTACTTC.

Many counts were recorded for this clonotype. This chain joins TRBV20-1 and TRBJ2-1; 9 nucleotides line up with TRBD1. In germline, CDR1 is DFQATT, CDR2 SNEGSKA (reference sequence). CDR3 length: 14 residues. After removal of 5 bases from V and 7 bases from J, the junction contained 9 bases not matched to a gene. The CDR3 loop is CSAGGGTGWNEQFF. The CDR3 region has the DNA TGCAGTGCTGGGGGGGGGACAGGGTGGAATGAGCAGTTCTTC.